This T cell receptor (beta chain) was identified during a study of T cell responses to AZD1222 COVID-19 vaccine. In the study overall: Investigators merged groups given second doses at roughly 4 or roughly 12 weeks.

This CDR3 contains 15 residues. Trimming stripped 6 bases from V and 0 bases from J, with 12 bases between. Looked up from germline, CDR1 is MNHEY and CDR2 is SVGAGI. Findings of the study overall: Repertoire sampling was restricted to post-peak T cell response timepoints. Just a handful of AZD1222 recipients were seropositive at baseline. Spike regions recognized by vaccine-associated CD4 TCRs spanned the protein, led by 160-218 and 743-854.

As regards this clone: Its antigen remains unknown.

The data were produced by immunoSEQ multiplex PCR, yet TCRdb's version contains in-frame clones alone and is incomplete. The table has 90,000 to 100,000 clones, roughly 87% seen once. The TCR comes from an adult in good health. The source material was peripheral blood, sampled on day 0 of AZD1222 vaccination. This chain links TRBV6-5 with TRBJ1-3; D ambiguous. CDR3 in amino acids: CASRNYRDSGNTIYF. The CDR3 DNA sequence: TGTGCCAGCAGAAACTACAGAGACTCTGGAAACACCATATATTTT.